The 3 T cell receptor beta chains presented below share a single source sample, sequenced in a study of blood T cell repertoires in COVID-19. Assay: immunoSEQ multiplex PCR; the TCRdb copy retains only in-frame clones and omits some. The sample holds roughly 200,000 clones, around nine tenths seen once. Sequencing was carried out using peripheral blood. These receptor sequences come from a man aged 55 to 70 who had recovered from COVID-19.

The J gene is TRBJ2-1, the V gene TRBV7-8; 9 bases are a match to TRBD1. The CDR3 totals 16 residues. The germline V gene encodes CDR1 SGHVS and CDR2 FQNEAQ. Trimming removed 3 bases from V and 4 bases from J; junction bases left unmatched: 7. The CDR3 here is CASSFDGTGRYNEQFF. The DNA for the CDR3 is TGTGCCAGCAGCTTTGACGGGACAGGGCGATACAATGAGCAGTTCTTC.

The V gene is TRBV9, the J gene TRBJ2-5; the D is unclear. Deletions cut 4 bases from V and 1 base from J, with 8 bases between. Per germline, CDR1 SGDLS and CDR2 YYNGEE. This CDR3 has 13 amino acids. The DNA for the CDR3 is TGTGCCAGCAGCTATGGCAGCCAAGAGACCCAGTACTTC. This gives the protein CASSYGSQETQYF. The full variable domain, its missing parts supplied by reference TRBV9 and TRBJ2-5, is DSGVTQTPKHLITATGQRVTLRCSPRSGDLSVYWYQQSLDQGLQFLIQYYNGEERAKGNILERFSAQQFPDLHSELNLSSLELGDSALYFCASSYGSQETQYFGPGTRLLVL.

The V call is TRBV6-5, the J call TRBJ2-3; D might be TRBD2 (5 bases). This CDR3 region has 12 residues. V was cut by 8 bases and J by 0 bases, with 6 bases left in between. Germline-derived CDR1 and CDR2 are MNHEY and SVGAGI. The CDR3: CASRGSTDTQYF. CDR3 nucleotide sequence: TGTGCCAGCCGCGGGAGCACAGATACGCAGTATTTT.